These 10 T cell receptor beta chains originate from one sample sequenced in a study of shared clonotypes between healthy human individuals. As defined, naive CD8 cells were CD45RO-negative and positively selected for CCR7, with terminally differentiated effector memory CD45RA+ cells excluded. Sequenced by immunoSEQ multiplex PCR; TCRdb stores in-frame clones only, minus some. The sample lists roughly 2 million clones, approximately 94% seen once, with around 1.1% in the top ten. Sample: naive CD8+ T cells sorted from blood. The source is a man between 18 and 35 years old in good health.

About this clone: Other DNA sequences of this sample code for an identical CDR3. V usage is TRBV5-1 and J usage is TRBJ2-1, with TRBD2 identical over 11 bases. Trimming cost V 4 bases and J 4 bases; bases outside gene matches: 4. Looked up from germline, CDR1 is SGHRS and CDR2 is YFSETQ. The CDR3 spans 15 residues. As DNA, the CDR3 is TGCGCCAGCAGCGTAGCGGGGGGGCCGTACAATGAGCAGTTCTTC. Amino acids: CASSVAGGPYNEQFF.

The V and J genes are TRBV28 and TRBJ2-2; 8 bases line up with TRBD1. The junction had 3 bases not matched to a gene; V was cut back by 2 bases and J by 4 bases. This CDR3 spans 15 amino acids. Germline CDR1 and CDR2: MDHEN and SYDVKM. In nucleotides, the CDR3 is TGTGCCAGCAGTTTACAGGGGGCGATCACCGGGGAGCTGTTTTTT. It specifies CASSLQGAITGELFF.

This chain uses TRBV14 with TRBJ2-7; possible D gene TRBD1, 5 bases. This CDR3 is 14 amino acids long. Trimming took off 4 bases at V and 2 bases at J, with 12 bases between the two ends. The germline V gene has CDR1 SGHDN and CDR2 FVKESK. The CDR3 region is CASSPTGVPYEQYF. As DNA, the CDR3 is TGTGCCAGCAGCCCCACAGGTGTCCCCTACGAGCAGTACTTC.

V and J are TRBV4-1 and TRBJ2-3, with D possibly matching TRBD2 (5 bases). The germline V gene has CDR1 MGHRA and CDR2 YSYEKL. CDR3 length: 14 amino acids. V lost 3 bases and J lost 2, with 9 bases in between. CDR3 loop: CASSQETNTDTQYF. The CDR3 DNA reads as TGCGCCAGCAGCCAGGAGACTAACACAGATACGCAGTATTTT.

The chain employs TRBV2 and TRBJ2-5; the D gene is possibly TRBD1 (5 bases). Germline loops: CDR1 SNHLY, CDR2 FYNNEI. V lost 6 bases and J lost 1, with 12 bases in between. The CDR3 has 14 residues. The CDR3 DNA sequence: TGTGCCAGCAGAGATGGACACTTCCAAGAGACCCAGTACTTC. It specifies CASRDGHFQETQYF.

The chain carries TRBV4-1 and TRBJ1-1; a weak D match, TRBD1 (6 bases). The CDR3 consists of 14 residues. The germline V gene has CDR1 MGHRA and CDR2 YSYEKL. Trimming stripped 4 bases from V and 1 base from J, with 10 bases between. CDR3 DNA sequence: TGCGCCAGCAGCCCCAAGGGGGGGAACACTGAAGCTTTCTTT. The encoded protein is CASSPKGGNTEAFF.

The chain has TRBV28 and TRBJ1-4, with no clear D. Trimming stripped 5 bases from V and 6 bases from J, with 16 bases between. Germline V gene data show CDR1 as MDHEN and CDR2 as SYDVKM. The CDR3 consists of 15 residues. The CDR3 sequence is CASSPLGMTDEKLFF. The CDR3 DNA reads as TGTGCCAGCAGTCCCTTAGGCATGACTGATGAAAAACTGTTTTTT.

The chain employs TRBV29-1 and TRBJ1-1; tentative D call: TRBD1 (6 bases). V dropped 0 bases and J dropped 1 base, with 9 bases sitting between them. Germline lookup yields CDR1 SQVTM and CDR2 ANQGSEA. This CDR3 is built from 14 residues. The CDR3 sequence: CSVEDLGQNTEAFF. CDR3 DNA: TGCAGCGTTGAAGATCTGGGACAGAACACTGAAGCTTTCTTT.

V usage is TRBV4-1 and J usage is TRBJ2-7; 8 bases line up with TRBD1. Germline CDR1 reads MGHRA; CDR2 reads YSYEKL. This CDR3 contains 15 residues. Trimming removed 4 bases from V and 2 bases from J; junction bases left unmatched: 7. This chain's CDR3 is CASSPEGQAPYEQYF. In nucleotides, the CDR3 is TGCGCCAGCAGCCCTGAGGGACAGGCGCCCTACGAGCAGTACTTC.

The J gene is TRBJ2-2, the V gene TRBV4-1, with D unresolved. V lost 2 bases and J lost 6, with 16 bases in between. The CDR3 covers 16 residues. CDR1 and CDR2 (germline): MGHRA, YSYEKL. DNA of the CDR3: TGCGCCAGCAGCCAATCCGGCTCCGCTGGGCCCGGGGAGCTGTTTTTT. This gives the protein CASSQSGSAGPGELFF.